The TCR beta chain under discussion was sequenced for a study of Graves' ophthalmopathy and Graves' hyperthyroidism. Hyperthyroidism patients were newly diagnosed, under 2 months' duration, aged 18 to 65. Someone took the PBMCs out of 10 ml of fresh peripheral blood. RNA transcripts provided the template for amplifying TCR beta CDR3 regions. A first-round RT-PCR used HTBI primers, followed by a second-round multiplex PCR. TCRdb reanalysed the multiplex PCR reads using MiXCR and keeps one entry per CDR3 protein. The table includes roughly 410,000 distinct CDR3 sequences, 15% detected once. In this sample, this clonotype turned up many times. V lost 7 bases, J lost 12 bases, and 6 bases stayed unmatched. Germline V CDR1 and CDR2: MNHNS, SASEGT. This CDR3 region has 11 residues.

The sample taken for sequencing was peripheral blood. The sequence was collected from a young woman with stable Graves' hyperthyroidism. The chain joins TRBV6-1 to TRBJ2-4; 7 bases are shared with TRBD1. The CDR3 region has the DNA TGTGCCAGCACCCCGGGACAGCGTCAGTACTTC. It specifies CASTPGQRQYF.